A selection of T cell receptor beta chains follows, all from one sample in a study of human T cells and chemical hapten exposure. One entry per CDR3 protein, called by TCRdb with MiXCR from the RACE reads. The data contain some 97,000 distinct CDR3 sequences, less than 35% of them singletons. Sequenced material: whole blood, taken in connection with sensitization to the hapten diphenylcyclopropenone (DPC). The receptors derive from a man in his forties with alopecia areata. Some clones in this sample may be carry-over from other donors' samples. CDR3s include the opening cysteine and the closing phenylalanine or tryptophan. The D gene is left open where the match is weak. The listing skips clone size in some rows; elsewhere it reads once, few, many or a size class.

cdr3_nt: TGTGCCAGCAGTGAAGAAAGCCACCAGCTCACAGATACGCAGTATTTT; cdr3_aa: CASSEESHQLTDTQYF; v_call: TRBV2; clone_size: -; d_call: -; j_call: TRBJ2-3
cdr3_nt: TGCAGTGCAGAGGGACTATTTGGTCGAGGGGAGCTGTTTTTT; cdr3_aa: CSAEGLFGRGELFF; v_call: TRBV20-1; clone_size: few; d_call: TRBD2; j_call: TRBJ2-2
cdr3_nt: TGTGCCAGCAGCTCCCGGGCGGCGTTAGGCCCCTACGAGCAGTACTTC; cdr3_aa: CASSSRAALGPYEQYF; v_call: TRBV7-2; clone_size: -; d_call: -; j_call: TRBJ2-7
cdr3_nt: TGCAGTGCTACCACCACAGCGGGAGGGCTGGCCGATACGCAGTATTTT; cdr3_aa: CSATTTAGGLADTQYF; v_call: TRBV20-1; clone_size: -; d_call: TRBD2; j_call: TRBJ2-3
cdr3_nt: TGTGCCAGCAGTCGGCCGGAGTGGGGGACTGAAGCTTTCTTT; cdr3_aa: CASSRPEWGTEAFF; v_call: TRBV2; clone_size: -; d_call: -; j_call: TRBJ1-1
cdr3_nt: TGTGCCAGCAGCCGAGTTTTACAGGGGTCTGGAAACACCATATATTTT; cdr3_aa: CASSRVLQGSGNTIYF; v_call: TRBV6-6; clone_size: -; d_call: TRBD1; j_call: TRBJ1-3
cdr3_nt: TGTGCCAGCAGCCCGAGACGGACAGGAATGAACACTGAAGCTTTCTTT; cdr3_aa: CASSPRRTGMNTEAFF; v_call: TRBV7-8; clone_size: -; d_call: TRBD1; j_call: TRBJ1-1
cdr3_nt: TGCGCCAGCAGTGTTGGGGGAGGGCCCTCGATCGAGCAGTACTTC; cdr3_aa: CASSVGGGPSIEQYF; v_call: TRBV10-2; clone_size: few; d_call: TRBD2; j_call: TRBJ2-7
cdr3_nt: TGTGCCAGTCGACCCCCGGGGACGAACACCGGGGAGCTGTTTTTT; cdr3_aa: CASRPPGTNTGELFF; v_call: TRBV19; clone_size: -; d_call: -; j_call: TRBJ2-2
cdr3_nt: TGCGCCAGCAGTCCCCCGGGACAGGGACAGCGGGAGGGCCGCGACGAGCAGTACTTC; cdr3_aa: CASSPPGQGQREGRDEQYF; v_call: TRBV23-1; clone_size: -; d_call: -; j_call: TRBJ2-7
cdr3_nt: TGTGCCAGCAGTTACGTGAGCCTTAGCACAGATACGCAGTATTTT; cdr3_aa: CASSYVSLSTDTQYF; v_call: TRBV6-5; clone_size: few; d_call: -; j_call: TRBJ2-3
cdr3_nt: TGCAGTGCTAGGCAGGGGGCTTGGGAAAAACTGTTTTTT; cdr3_aa: CSARQGAWEKLFF; v_call: TRBV20-1; clone_size: -; d_call: TRBD1; j_call: TRBJ1-4
cdr3_nt: TGTGCCAGCAGTTTTCGGACTAGCGGCCAAGAGACCCAGTACTTC; cdr3_aa: CASSFRTSGQETQYF; v_call: TRBV27; clone_size: few; d_call: TRBD2; j_call: TRBJ2-5
cdr3_nt: TGTGCCAGCAGCACGGGAGTTACCACAGATACGCAGTATTTT; cdr3_aa: CASSTGVTTDTQYF; v_call: TRBV7-3; clone_size: -; d_call: -; j_call: TRBJ2-3
cdr3_nt: TGTGCCAGCAGCATTGGACAGGGAGGGGGTGAAAAACTGTTTTTT; cdr3_aa: CASSIGQGGGEKLFF; v_call: TRBV5-8; clone_size: -; d_call: TRBD1; j_call: TRBJ1-4
cdr3_nt: TGTGCCACCAGTGATCAGGGGACAGCTCAAGAGACCCAGTACTTC; cdr3_aa: CATSDQGTAQETQYF; v_call: TRBV24-1; clone_size: -; d_call: TRBD1; j_call: TRBJ2-5
cdr3_nt: TGTGCCAGCAGCCCTCTAGGGCGCAACACAGATACGCAGTATTTT; cdr3_aa: CASSPLGRNTDTQYF; v_call: TRBV6-2/TRBV6-3; clone_size: -; d_call: -; j_call: TRBJ2-3
cdr3_nt: TGCAGTGCTAGGCAGGAACTAGCGGGCGGAGAGACCCAGTACTTC; cdr3_aa: CSARQELAGGETQYF; v_call: TRBV20-1; clone_size: -; d_call: TRBD2; j_call: TRBJ2-5
cdr3_nt: TGTGCCAGCAGGGGGAGAACGGACTCCTACGAGCAGTACTTC; cdr3_aa: CASRGRTDSYEQYF; v_call: TRBV6-6; clone_size: -; d_call: -; j_call: TRBJ2-7
cdr3_nt: TGTGCCAGCAGTGCCCAATCGTGGGAAGAGACCCAGTACTTC; cdr3_aa: CASSAQSWEETQYF; v_call: TRBV6-6; clone_size: many; d_call: -; j_call: TRBJ2-5
cdr3_nt: TGTGCCAGCAGTGGAGATAGGGGAATCACAGATACGCAGTATTTT; cdr3_aa: CASSGDRGITDTQYF; v_call: TRBV2; clone_size: few; d_call: -; j_call: TRBJ2-3
cdr3_nt: TGCAGTGCTAGAGCACTTGAATATGGCTACACCTTC; cdr3_aa: CSARALEYGYTF; v_call: TRBV20-1; clone_size: few; d_call: -; j_call: TRBJ1-2
cdr3_nt: TGCAGTGCTAGGGACGGACTAGCGGGGTACTACGAGCAGTACTTC; cdr3_aa: CSARDGLAGYYEQYF; v_call: TRBV20-1; clone_size: few; d_call: TRBD2; j_call: TRBJ2-7
cdr3_nt: TGTGCCAGCAGTTTTCTGGGGGGTGAAGCTTTCTTT; cdr3_aa: CASSFLGGEAFF; v_call: TRBV12-3/TRBV12-4; clone_size: large; d_call: -; j_call: TRBJ1-1
cdr3_nt: TGTGCCAGCAGTTTGGCTCAGGGGGTAGCAACTAATGAAAAACTGTTTTTT; cdr3_aa: CASSLAQGVATNEKLFF; v_call: TRBV28; clone_size: few; d_call: TRBD1; j_call: TRBJ1-4
cdr3_nt: TGTGCCAGCAGTTTACGAGGGGGCAGCAATCAGCCCCAGCATTTT; cdr3_aa: CASSLRGGSNQPQHF; v_call: TRBV12-3/TRBV12-4; clone_size: -; d_call: TRBD1; j_call: TRBJ1-5
cdr3_nt: TGTGCCATCGCGAGTAGCCTTAACTCCTACGAGCAGTACTTC; cdr3_aa: CAIASSLNSYEQYF; v_call: TRBV10-3; clone_size: few; d_call: -; j_call: TRBJ2-7
cdr3_nt: TGTGCCAGCAGTTTAGCAGGTTACTCCTACGAGCAGTACTTC; cdr3_aa: CASSLAGYSYEQYF; v_call: TRBV12-3/TRBV12-4; clone_size: few; d_call: -; j_call: TRBJ2-7
cdr3_nt: TGTGCCTCCGGCCACGACGAAGATACGCAGTATTTT; cdr3_aa: CASGHDEDTQYF; v_call: TRBV10-3; clone_size: -; d_call: -; j_call: TRBJ2-3
cdr3_nt: TGTGCCAGCAGCTTGGGGGGAGGTAATGAGCAGTTCTTC; cdr3_aa: CASSLGGGNEQFF; v_call: TRBV7-3; clone_size: -; d_call: -; j_call: TRBJ2-1
cdr3_nt: TGCAGCGTTGCTCGGTCCGGCGAGCAGTACTTC; cdr3_aa: CSVARSGEQYF; v_call: TRBV29-1; clone_size: -; d_call: -; j_call: TRBJ2-7
cdr3_nt: TGTGCCAGCAGTTTATACACCGGGGAGCTGTTTTTT; cdr3_aa: CASSLYTGELFF; v_call: TRBV12-3/TRBV12-4; clone_size: few; d_call: -; j_call: TRBJ2-2
cdr3_nt: TGTGCCAGCAGCCAAGACTTGTCCACTTACAATGAGCAGTTCTTC; cdr3_aa: CASSQDLSTYNEQFF; v_call: TRBV3-1; clone_size: -; d_call: -; j_call: TRBJ2-1
cdr3_nt: TGTGCCAGCAGTTACTCGTTGGTCGCTTGGGGAGGGTACTATGGCTACACCTTC; cdr3_aa: CASSYSLVAWGGYYGYTF; v_call: TRBV6-5; clone_size: -; d_call: -; j_call: TRBJ1-2
cdr3_nt: TGCAGTGCTCCGGGACTAGCGGGAGGAAAGTACAATGAGCAGTTCTTC; cdr3_aa: CSAPGLAGGKYNEQFF; v_call: TRBV20-1; clone_size: few; d_call: TRBD2; j_call: TRBJ2-1
cdr3_nt: TGCGCCAGCAGCTTGGTGAGCGGATTTAGCTCCTACGAGCAGTACTTC; cdr3_aa: CASSLVSGFSSYEQYF; v_call: TRBV5-1; clone_size: -; d_call: -; j_call: TRBJ2-7
cdr3_nt: TGTGCCAGCAGCATGGACGGGACTTCCTACGAGCAGTACTTC; cdr3_aa: CASSMDGTSYEQYF; v_call: TRBV11-1; clone_size: -; d_call: -; j_call: TRBJ2-7